The present T cell receptor beta chain was sequenced within a study of blood T cell repertoires in COVID-19. In the study overall: Samples representing acute and convalescent COVID-19 were sourced from the United States, Italy and Spain.

The CDR3 is made up of 14 amino acids. V shed 7 bases and J 4 bases; nucleotides not matched to a gene: 7. Germline V lookup: CDR1 SNHLY, CDR2 FYNNEI. Participants were aged about 18 to 89 years from about two dozen US areas. Per the original data handling: Counts of nucleated cells, estimated from reference gene primer amplification, were obtained. The data were produced by immunoSEQ multiplex PCR, yet TCRdb's version contains in-frame clones alone and is incomplete. The DNA gave D and trimming, while V, J and clone size come from that table. The profile shows 250,000 to 350,000 clones, nearly 90% of them singletons.

The sequencing sample was made of PBMCs or T cells enriched from blood (not recorded which). The chain has TRBV2 and TRBJ1-1; TRBD1 matches at 9 bases. This TCR was sampled from a woman between 18 and 30 years old with acute COVID-19. The CDR3 coding sequence is TGTGCCAGCAAGCAACAGGGGGCCGGCACTGAAGCTTTCTTT. Its protein product is CASKQQGAGTEAFF.